This section outlines one T cell receptor (beta chain) sequence together with its context. Its target is not known. A read error may account for a junction end that differs from germline. This record comes from a study of tumor-infiltrating lymphocytes in primary liver carcinoma. Across the study: There were tumors of stage T1-T3 N0M0, each 4.2 to 10 cm across. Sequencing of the samples generated roughly 3.65 to 7.5 million productive TCRbeta reads, with similar yields across tissue types.

From around 520 ng of total RNA, TCR beta-specific cDNA was reverse-transcribed using a constant-region primer. Amplification in three nested multiplex PCR rounds with slightly modified ARM-PCR gave rise to TCR beta libraries. Each of the first two PCR rounds ran approximately 11 cycles with TRBV1-TRBV30 forward and C-beta reverse primers. TCRdb fed the multiplex PCR reads into MiXCR, producing one record per CDR3 protein. The sample contains under 200,000 distinct CDR3 sequences, around three fifths of which appear only once. The CDR3 runs 14 residues. RNA was extracted from whole blood without cell sorting, alongside germline DNA. Chronic HBV infection was present in the patients, who were treatment-naive. General study findings and limits: Significantly greater top-250-clone fractions characterized tumors relative to blood (p = 0.039).

The chain carries TRBV12-3 or TRBV12-4 and TRBJ2-3; weak D call: TRBD2 (8 bases). The receptor's source is a woman aged 60-75 years with primary liver carcinoma and hepatitis B virus infection. Sequenced input: peripheral blood. The CDR3 region has the DNA TGTGCCAGCAACCCCTCGGGGGGGACAGATATGCAGTATTTT. This translates into CASNPSGGTDMQYF.